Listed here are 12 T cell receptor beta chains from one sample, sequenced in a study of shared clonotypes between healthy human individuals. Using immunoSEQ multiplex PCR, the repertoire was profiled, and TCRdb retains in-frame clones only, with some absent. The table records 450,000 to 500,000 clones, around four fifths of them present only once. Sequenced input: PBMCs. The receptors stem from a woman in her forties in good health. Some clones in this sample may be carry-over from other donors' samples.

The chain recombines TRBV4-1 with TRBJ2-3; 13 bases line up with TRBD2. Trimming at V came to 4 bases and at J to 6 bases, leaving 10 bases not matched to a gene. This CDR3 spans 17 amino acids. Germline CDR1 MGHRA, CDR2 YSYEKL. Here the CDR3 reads CASSRRGTSGEGDTQYF. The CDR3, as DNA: TGCGCCAGCAGCCGCAGAGGGACTAGCGGGGAAGGGGATACGCAGTATTTT.

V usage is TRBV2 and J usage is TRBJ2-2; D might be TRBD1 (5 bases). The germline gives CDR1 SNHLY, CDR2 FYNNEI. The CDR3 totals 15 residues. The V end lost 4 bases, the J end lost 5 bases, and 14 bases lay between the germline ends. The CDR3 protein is CASSARRGGTGELFF. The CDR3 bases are TGTGCCAGCAGTGCGAGAAGGGGTGGGACCGGGGAGCTGTTTTTT.

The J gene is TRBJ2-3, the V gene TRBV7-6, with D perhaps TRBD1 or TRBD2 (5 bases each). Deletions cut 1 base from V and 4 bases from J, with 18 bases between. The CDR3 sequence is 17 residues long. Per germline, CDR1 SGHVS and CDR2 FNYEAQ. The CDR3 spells CASSLGSWDPRADTQYF. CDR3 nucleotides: TGTGCCAGCAGCTTAGGGTCTTGGGACCCAAGGGCAGATACGCAGTATTTT.

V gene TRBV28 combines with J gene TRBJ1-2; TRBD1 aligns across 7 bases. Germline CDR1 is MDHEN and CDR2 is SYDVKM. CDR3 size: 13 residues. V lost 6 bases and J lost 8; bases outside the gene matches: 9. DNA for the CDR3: TGTGCCAGCAGGAGGGACAGCTTTCCGGGCTACACCTTC. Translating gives CASRRDSFPGYTF.

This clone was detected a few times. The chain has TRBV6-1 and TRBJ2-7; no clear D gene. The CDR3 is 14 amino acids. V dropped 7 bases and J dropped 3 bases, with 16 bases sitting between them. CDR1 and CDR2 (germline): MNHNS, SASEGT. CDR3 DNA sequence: TGTGCCAGCATCCAACAAGGTCTGAACTACGAGCAGTACTTC. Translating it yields CASIQQGLNYEQYF.

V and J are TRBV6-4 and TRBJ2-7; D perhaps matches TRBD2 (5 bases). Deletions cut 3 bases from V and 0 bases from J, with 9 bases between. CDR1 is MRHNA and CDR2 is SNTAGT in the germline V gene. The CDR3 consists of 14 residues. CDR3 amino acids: CASSEGADSYEQYF. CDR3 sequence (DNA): TGTGCCAGCAGTGAAGGAGCGGACTCCTACGAGCAGTACTTC.

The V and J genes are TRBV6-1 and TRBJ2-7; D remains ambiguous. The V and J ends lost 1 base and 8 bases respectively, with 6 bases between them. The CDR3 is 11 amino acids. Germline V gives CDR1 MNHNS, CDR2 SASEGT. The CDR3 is CASSEVAKQYF. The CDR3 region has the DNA TGTGCCAGCAGTGAAGTAGCCAAGCAGTACTTC.

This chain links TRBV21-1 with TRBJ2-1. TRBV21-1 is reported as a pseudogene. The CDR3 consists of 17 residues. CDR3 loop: CASLYPKVLTSYNEQFF. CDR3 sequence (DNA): TGTGCCAGCTTATACCCCAAAGTTCTTACCTCCTACAATGAGCAGTTCTTC.

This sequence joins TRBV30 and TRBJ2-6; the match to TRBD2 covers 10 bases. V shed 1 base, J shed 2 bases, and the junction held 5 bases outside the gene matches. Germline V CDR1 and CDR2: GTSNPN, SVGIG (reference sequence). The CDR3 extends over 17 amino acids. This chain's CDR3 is CAWSGSAGGPGANVLTF. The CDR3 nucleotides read TGTGCCTGGAGTGGTTCAGCGGGAGGGCCTGGGGCCAACGTCCTGACTTTC.

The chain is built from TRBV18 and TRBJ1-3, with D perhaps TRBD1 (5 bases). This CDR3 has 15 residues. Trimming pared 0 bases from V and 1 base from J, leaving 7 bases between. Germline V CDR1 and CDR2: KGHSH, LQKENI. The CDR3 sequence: CASSPPSGSGNTIYF. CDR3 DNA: TGTGCCAGCTCACCACCCTCAGGGTCTGGAAACACCATATATTTT.

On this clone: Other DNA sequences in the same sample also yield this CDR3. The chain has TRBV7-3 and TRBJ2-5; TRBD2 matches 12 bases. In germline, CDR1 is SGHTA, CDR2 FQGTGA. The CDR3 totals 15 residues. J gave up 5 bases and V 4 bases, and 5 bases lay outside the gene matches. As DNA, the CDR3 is TGTGCCAGCAGCTCTAGCGGGAGGGCCGGGGAGACCCAGTACTTC. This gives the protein CASSSSGRAGETQYF.

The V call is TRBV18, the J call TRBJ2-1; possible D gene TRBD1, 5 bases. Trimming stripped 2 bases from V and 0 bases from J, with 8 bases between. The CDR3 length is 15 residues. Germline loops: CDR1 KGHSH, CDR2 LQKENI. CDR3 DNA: TGTGCCAGCTCACCAGACAGAAGCTCCTACAATGAGCAGTTCTTC. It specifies CASSPDRSSYNEQFF. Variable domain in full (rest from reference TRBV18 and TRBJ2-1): NAGVMQNPRHLVRRRGQEARLRCSPMKGHSHVYWYRQLPEEGLKFMVYLQKENIIDESGMPKERFSAEFPKEGPSILRIQQVVRGDSAAYFCASSPDRSSYNEQFFGPGTRLTVL.